A single T cell receptor beta chain is shown here with its context. Its antigen is not known. The data were taken from a study of cytomegalovirus exposure and HLA in healthy donors. About the study: Membership in the Caucasian-associated ancestry cluster was found for around 81% of a few hundred genotyped donors. Study conclusions and caveats: Further analysis was carried out later, and it showed several of the most significant clusters appearing linked to common viral pathogens. Highest at DRB1 and lowest at HLA-C, TCR association rates differed among HLA loci in a later analysis.

Although they were nominally healthy when sampled, donors likely had unrecorded immune exposures. The PCR made use of 60 Vbeta and 13 Jbeta primers. TCRdb's copy holds only in-frame clones and misses some; the assay was immunoSEQ multiplex PCR. Here the sample spans 130,000 or so clones, 70% to 80% being singletons. The sample was PBMCs. This clonotype was sampled from a man in his forties or fifties in good health and CMV-seronegative.

The CDR3 DNA reads as TGCGCCAGCACTGAAGGGACTTCCTCGGCTGGGGCCAACGTCCTGACTTTC. This sequence encodes CASTEGTSSAGANVLTF. V and J are TRBV10-1 and TRBJ2-6, with D tentatively TRBD2 (6 bases). V was clipped by 7 bases and J by 2 bases, with 18 bases between them. Germline CDR1 WNHNN, CDR2 SYGVQD (reference sequence). The CDR3 loop spans 17 amino acids.